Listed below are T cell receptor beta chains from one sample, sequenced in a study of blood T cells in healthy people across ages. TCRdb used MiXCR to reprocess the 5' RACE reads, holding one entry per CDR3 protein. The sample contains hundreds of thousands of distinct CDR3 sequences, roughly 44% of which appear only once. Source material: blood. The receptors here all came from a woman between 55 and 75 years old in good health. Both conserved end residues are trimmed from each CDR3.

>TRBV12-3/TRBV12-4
ASSRIGTVNTEAF
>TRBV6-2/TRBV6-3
ASSRTGGRNQPQH
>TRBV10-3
AISGQEGYEQY
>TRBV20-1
STKTLAGGFNEQF
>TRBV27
ASSSYGPGGRNTEAF
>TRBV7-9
ASSLVAGNNEQF
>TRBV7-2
ASSFADYNSPLH
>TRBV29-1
SVGAANYGYT
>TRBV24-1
ATSDSTGEMAEAF
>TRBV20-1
SARRGQAQYEQY
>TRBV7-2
ASSFSRTGGVEQF
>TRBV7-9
ASSWSRPEAF
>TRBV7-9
ASSLAPAVQETQY
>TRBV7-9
ASSLPTGGLGDEQF
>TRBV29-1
SVVDSAKSSYEQY
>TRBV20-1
SARNPTGAYEQY
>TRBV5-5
ASSLNAVASYSNQPQH
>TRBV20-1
SANSGGPFYEQY
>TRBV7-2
ASSQSGQSPTSGYT
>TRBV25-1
ATKGGIAEQF
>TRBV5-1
ASSLRHGTNEKLF
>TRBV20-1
SAKGTSGRYEQY
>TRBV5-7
ASSDLLAGGPDTQY
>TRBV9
ASSTGGLYTDTQY
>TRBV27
ASSVTGEGQY
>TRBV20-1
SARKLGFRNEKLF
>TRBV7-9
ASSPGPLGSYEQY
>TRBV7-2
ASSLGILETQY
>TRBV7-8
ASSLGLAGEADTQY
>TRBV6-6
ASRQNPLTSGGETQY
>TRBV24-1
ATSDSGGLRDTQY
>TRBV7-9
ASSIYVEQF
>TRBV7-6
ASSAGQGRGNEQF
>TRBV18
ASSHGTSGSDTQY
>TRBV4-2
ASSQDWSSAYEQY
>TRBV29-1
SVAGGNQPQH
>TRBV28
ASSSPGQGYEQY